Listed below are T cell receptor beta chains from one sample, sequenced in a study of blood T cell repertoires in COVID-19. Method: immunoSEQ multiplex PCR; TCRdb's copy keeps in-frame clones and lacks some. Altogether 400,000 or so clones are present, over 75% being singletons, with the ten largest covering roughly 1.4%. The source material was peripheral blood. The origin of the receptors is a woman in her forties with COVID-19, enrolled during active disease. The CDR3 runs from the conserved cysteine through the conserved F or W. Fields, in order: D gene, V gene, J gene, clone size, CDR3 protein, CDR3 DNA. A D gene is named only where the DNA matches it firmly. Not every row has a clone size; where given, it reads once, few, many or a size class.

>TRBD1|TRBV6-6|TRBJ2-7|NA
CASSKSDRGPEQYF
TGTGCCAGCAGTAAATCGGACAGGGGTCCCGAGCAGTACTTC
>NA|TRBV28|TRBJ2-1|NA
CASSPVGGEQFF
TGTGCCAGCAGTCCTGTAGGGGGTGAGCAGTTCTTC
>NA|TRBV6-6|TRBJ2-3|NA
CASGGDTQYF
TGTGCCAGCGGCGGGGATACGCAGTATTTT
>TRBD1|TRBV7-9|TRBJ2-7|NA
CASSGTGFSYEQYF
TGTGCCAGCAGCGGGACAGGGTTTTCCTACGAGCAGTACTTC
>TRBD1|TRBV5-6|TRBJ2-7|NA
CASSPTGSYYEQYF
TGTGCCAGCAGCCCGACAGGGTCTTACTACGAGCAGTACTTC
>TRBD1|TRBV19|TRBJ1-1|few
CASIDTGGLNTEAFF
TGTGCCAGTATTGATACAGGGGGCCTTAACACTGAAGCTTTCTTT
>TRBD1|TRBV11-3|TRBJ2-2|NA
CASSWRQGNPGELFF
TGTGCCAGCAGCTGGAGACAGGGGAATCCCGGGGAGCTGTTTTTT
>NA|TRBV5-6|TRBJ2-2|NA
CASSTTRVGTGELFF
TGTGCCAGCAGCACTACTAGAGTGGGTACCGGGGAGCTGTTTTTT
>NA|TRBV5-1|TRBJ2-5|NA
CASSLFEETQYF
TGCGCCAGCAGTCTCTTCGAAGAGACCCAGTACTTC
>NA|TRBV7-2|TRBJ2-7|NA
CASSSVGRYEQYF
TGTGCCAGCAGCTCTGTGGGGCGCTACGAGCAGTACTTC
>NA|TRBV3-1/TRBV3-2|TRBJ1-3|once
CASSPNMQGNTIYF
TGTGCCAGCAGTCCTAACATGCAGGGCAACACCATATATTTT
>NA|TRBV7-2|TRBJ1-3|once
CASSRDSSGNTIYF
TGTGCCAGCAGTCGCGACAGCTCTGGAAACACCATATATTTT
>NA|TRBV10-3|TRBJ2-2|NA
CAIEDTGELFF
TGTGCCATCGAGGACACCGGGGAGCTGTTTTTT
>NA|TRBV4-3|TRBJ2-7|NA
CASIDEQYF
TGCGCCAGCATAGACGAGCAGTACTTC
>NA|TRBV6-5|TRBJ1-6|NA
CASSYRDNHSPLHF
TGTGCCAGCAGTTACCGGGACAACCATTCACCCCTCCACTTT
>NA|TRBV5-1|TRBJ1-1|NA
CASSFPGLRNTEAFF
TGCGCCAGCAGCTTTCCGGGACTCAGGAACACTGAAGCTTTCTTT
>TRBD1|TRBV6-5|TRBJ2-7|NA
CASSLLGGGGYEQYF
TGTGCCAGCAGCCTACTAGGGGGCGGTGGGTACGAGCAGTACTTC
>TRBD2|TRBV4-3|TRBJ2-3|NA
CASSQDSGGAGDTQYF
TGCGCCAGCAGCCAAGATAGCGGGGGGGCTGGAGATACGCAGTATTTT
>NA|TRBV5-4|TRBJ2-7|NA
CASSLALTPRDSAYEQYF
TGTGCCAGCAGCTTAGCCCTTACGCCCCGGGACTCTGCCTACGAGCAGTACTTC
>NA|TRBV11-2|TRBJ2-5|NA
CASSLGRVVDETQYF
TGTGCCAGCAGCTTAGGGAGGGTAGTAGATGAGACCCAGTACTTC
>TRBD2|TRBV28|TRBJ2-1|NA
CASILSGGAGVAEQFF
TGTGCCAGCATTCTTAGCGGGGGGGCCGGGGTAGCTGAGCAGTTCTTC
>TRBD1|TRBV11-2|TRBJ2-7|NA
CASSLDRGQQYF
TGTGCCAGCAGCTTAGACAGGGGGCAGCAGTACTTC
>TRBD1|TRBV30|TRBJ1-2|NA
CAWTGGDGYTF
TGTGCCTGGACAGGGGGCGATGGCTACACCTTC
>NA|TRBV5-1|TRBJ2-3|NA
CASSLGYPDTQYF
TGCGCCAGCAGCTTGGGTTATCCAGATACGCAGTATTTT